This T cell receptor (beta chain) was sequenced in a study of shared clonotypes between healthy human individuals. CDR1 is MNHEY, CDR2 SVGAGI, per germline. V was clipped by 2 bases and J by 0 bases, with 8 bases between them. This CDR3 comprises 14 residues. Generated by immunoSEQ multiplex PCR, the TCRdb table keeps only in-frame clones and is missing some. The sample carries under 600,000 clones, approximately 94% recorded once. Input material: naive CD4+ T cells sorted from blood. Subset denoted: CD45RA+ positively selected. This sequence was found in a woman aged 25 to 39 in good health. The chain joins TRBV6-5 to TRBJ2-7; D ambiguous. The CDR3 region is CASSYEASSYEQYF. CDR3 in DNA: TGTGCCAGCAGTTACGAAGCGAGCTCCTACGAGCAGTACTTC.